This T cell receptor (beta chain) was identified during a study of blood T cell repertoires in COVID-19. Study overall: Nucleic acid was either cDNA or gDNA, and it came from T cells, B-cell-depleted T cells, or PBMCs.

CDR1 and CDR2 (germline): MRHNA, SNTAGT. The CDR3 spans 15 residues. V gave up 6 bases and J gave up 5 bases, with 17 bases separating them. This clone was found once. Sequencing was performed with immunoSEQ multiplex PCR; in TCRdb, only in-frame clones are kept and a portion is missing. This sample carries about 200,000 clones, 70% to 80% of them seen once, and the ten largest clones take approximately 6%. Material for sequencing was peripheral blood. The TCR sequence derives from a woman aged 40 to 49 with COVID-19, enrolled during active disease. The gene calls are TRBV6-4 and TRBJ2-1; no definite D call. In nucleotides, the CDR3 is TGTGCCAGCAGCGCAGCGATCTACACTAACAATGAGCAGTTCTTC. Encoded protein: CASSAAIYTNNEQFF.